One and the same sample provided the 28 T cell receptor beta chains below, sequenced in a study of T cells in Graves' hyperthyroidism and ophthalmopathy. TCR beta CDR3 regions were amplified from RNA transcripts. Primed by the HTBI set, a first-round RT-PCR was run on the TCR CDR3. TCRdb itself ran the multiplex PCR reads through MiXCR, one entry per CDR3 protein. Of 300,000 to 450,000 distinct CDR3 sequences in the sample, roughly 12% are singletons; the top ten hold about a fifth. The sequenced sample was blood. These receptors were collected from a man aged 25-45 years with Graves' hyperthyroidism that later progressed to Graves' ophthalmopathy.

About this clonotype itself: A read error may produce the germline difference seen at one junction end. The CDR3 nucleotides are TGTACCAGCAGTGTTGCTGTTGAAGCTTCCTTT. This sequence encodes CTSSVAVEASF. J is TRBJ1-1 and V is TRBV2; D gene uncertain. The CDR3 extends over 11 amino acids. Germline V gene lookup returns CDR1 SNHLY and CDR2 FYNNEI.

This clonotype was counted many times. The chain joins TRBV18 to TRBJ2-7; 8 bases are shared with TRBD1. CDR3 size: 14 residues. Germline loops: CDR1 KGHSH, CDR2 LQKENI. V was pared by 3 bases and J by 2 bases, with 3 bases of the junction left unmatched. CDR3: CASSPQGAPYEQYF. Written as DNA, the CDR3 is TGTGCCAGCTCACCTCAGGGGGCCCCCTACGAGCAGTACTTC.

This chain links TRBV19 with TRBJ1-4, with 7 bases fitting TRBD1. This CDR3 comprises 13 residues. The trim removed 6 bases at V and 7 bases at J, leaving 5 bases unmatched. Germline CDR1 reads LNHDA; CDR2 reads SQIVND (reference sequence). The CDR3 region is CASRQGPSEKLFF. CDR3 nucleotides: TGTGCCAGTAGACAGGGGCCGAGTGAAAAACTGTTTTTT. The entire variable domain, with the rest obtained from reference TRBV19 and TRBJ1-4, is as follows: DGGITQSPKYLFRKEGQNVTLSCEQNLNHDAMYWYRQDPGQGLRLIYYSQIVNDFQKGDIAEGYSVSREKKESFPLTVTSAQKNPTAFYLCASRQGPSEKLFFGSGTQLSVL.

The table lists this clonotype with many counts. The J gene is TRBJ2-2, the V gene TRBV28; the D gene is possibly TRBD1 (5 bases). From germline, CDR1 is MDHEN and CDR2 SYDVKM. The length of the CDR3 is 13 residues. V was cut by 6 bases and J by 4 bases, with 9 bases left in between. The CDR3 bases are TGTGCCAGCAGCTTGCAGGGCACCGGGGAGCTGTTTTTT. It yields the protein CASSLQGTGELFF.

The gene calls are TRBV12-3 or TRBV12-4 and TRBJ1-4; D possibly corresponds to TRBD1 (6 bases). The CDR3 runs to 11 residues. The V and J ends lost 6 bases and 16 bases respectively, with 15 bases between them. CDR3 DNA sequence: TGTGCCAGCAGAGGGGGGAGCGAAGAGTTTTTT. This encodes CASRGGSEEFF.

This clonotype was counted between two and nine times. The V call is TRBV7-8, the J call TRBJ2-7; D is perhaps TRBD1 (6 bases). The CDR3 runs 13 residues. Germline CDR1 reads SGHVS; CDR2 reads FQNEAQ. Between the trimmed V and J ends, which lost 4 bases and 5 bases, there was a span of 12 bases. The CDR3 loop reads CASSSPYRDEQYF. CDR3 bases: TGTGCCAGCAGCTCACCCTACAGGGACGAGCAGTACTTC.

The chain carries TRBV6-2 or TRBV6-3 and TRBJ1-6; 9 bases map to TRBD1. The CDR3 spans 15 residues. With V trimmed by 6 bases and J by 5 bases, 5 bases remained unmatched. Germline values: CDR1 MNHEY, CDR2 SVGEGT. For the CDR3, the DNA is TGTGCCAGCAGACCCCGGGACAGGGATAATTCACCCCTCCACTTT. As protein: CASRPRDRDNSPLHF.

The chain links TRBV5-4 to TRBJ1-2; maybe TRBD1 (6 bases). CDR1 SGHNT and CDR2 YYREEE come from the germline V gene (reference sequence). The V and J ends lost 0 bases and 6 bases respectively, with 9 bases between them. The CDR3 covers 13 residues. DNA of the CDR3: TGTGCCAGCAGCTTGGGACAGGCCGATGGCTACACCTTC. Translated: CASSLGQADGYTF.

This clonotype was detected many times. This chain uses TRBV11-3 with TRBJ2-1; 11 nucleotides match TRBD2. After removal of 5 bases from V and 10 bases from J, the junction contained 4 bases not matched to a gene. Germline CDR1 and CDR2: SGHNT and YENEEA. This CDR3 contains 13 residues. The CDR3 reads CASSVGTSGEQFF. CDR3 DNA: TGTGCCAGCAGCGTCGGGACTAGCGGCGAGCAGTTCTTC.

CDR3 in DNA: TGTGCCAGCAGTCCGCTCACTAAGACAGGCAGCTACGAGCAGTACTTC. Residues: CASSPLTKTGSYEQYF. This chain links TRBV6-2 or TRBV6-3 with TRBJ2-7; TRBD1 might be the D (6 bases). Germline CDR1 and CDR2: MNHEY and SVGEGT. V shed 5 bases and J shed 3 bases, with 20 bases lying between them. The CDR3 length is 16 residues.

V usage is TRBV6-4 and J usage is TRBJ2-7; 8 nucleotides match TRBD1. Germline V lookup: CDR1 MRHNA, CDR2 SNTAGT. J gave up 3 bases and V 2 bases, and 6 bases lay outside the gene matches. The CDR3 covers 15 residues. CDR3 sequence (DNA): TGTGCCAGCAGTGACCCAGGGGGCGCCAACTACGAGCAGTACTTC. Translated: CASSDPGGANYEQYF.

This clonotype was detected ten times or more. CDR3 bases: TGCAGTGCTGGGACCGGCGGACAGGGTGGTGGCACTGAAGCTTTCTTT. This codes for CSAGTGGQGGGTEAFF. This rearrangement joins TRBV20-1 to TRBJ1-1; 8 bases line up with TRBD1. V shed 5 bases and J 4 bases; nucleotides not matched to a gene: 15. Per the germline V gene, CDR1 is DFQATT and CDR2 is SNEGSKA (reference sequence). This CDR3 contains 16 residues.

This clonotype was counted a few times. CDR3 DNA: TGTGCCAGCAGCCGACAGGGGGCAATCACCGGGGAGCTGTTTTTT. As protein: CASSRQGAITGELFF. The V and J genes are TRBV7-3 and TRBJ2-2, with TRBD1 matching over 10 bases. The CDR3 covers 15 residues. The junction had 4 bases not matched to a gene; V was cut back by 5 bases and J by 4 bases. Germline V gene lookup returns CDR1 SGHTA and CDR2 FQGTGA.

This clonotype was observed a few times. The gene calls are TRBV7-9 and TRBJ1-5; D remains unclear. This CDR3 spans 15 amino acids. Deletions cut 5 bases from V and 4 bases from J, with 15 bases between. The germline CDR1 and CDR2 sequences are SEHNR and FQNEAQ (reference sequence). In DNA form, the CDR3 reads TGTGCCAGCAGCCCAAATGATGGGAGGAATCAGCCCCAGCATTTT. It encodes CASSPNDGRNQPQHF.

The chain uses TRBV6-1 and TRBJ1-3; D not resolved. The CDR3 sequence is 16 residues long. Germline CDR1 is MNHNS and CDR2 is SASEGT. Trimming cost V 4 bases and J 1 base, with 14 bases left between them. The CDR3 loop reads CASSGTSTLSGNTIYF. The CDR3 nucleotides are TGTGCCAGCAGTGGTACCTCTACTCTGTCTGGAAACACCATATATTTT.

This clonotype has a handful of counts. A read error may explain this, as a much larger clone is one base away. The chain couples TRBV5-1 to TRBJ1-4, with 8 bases matching TRBD1. The CDR3 has 14 amino acids. The germline V gene has CDR1 SGHRS and CDR2 YFSETQ. As DNA, the CDR3 is TGCGCCAGCAGCTTGGACAGGGGGAATGAAAAACTGCTTTTT. Its protein is CASSLDRGNEKLLF. The full variable domain, its missing parts supplied by reference TRBV5-1 and TRBJ1-4, is KAGVTQTPRYLIKTRGQQVTLSCSPISGHRSVSWYQQTPGQGLQFLFEYFSETQRNKGNFPGRFSGRQFSNSRSEMNVSTLELGDSALYLCASSLDRGNEKLLFGSGTQLSVL.

This clonotype was found many times. The J gene is TRBJ2-7, the V gene TRBV6-1; no definite D call. The CDR3 contains 13 residues. CDR1 MNHNS and CDR2 SASEGT come from the germline V gene. Trimming cost V 2 bases and J 1 base, with 6 bases left between them. Written as DNA, the CDR3 is TGTGCCAGCAGTGAATTTCCATCCTACGAGCAGTACTTC. It translates to CASSEFPSYEQYF.

In the case of this clonotype: Lacking the conserved final phenylalanine or tryptophan, this CDR3 likely reflects a read error. The chain employs TRBV7-9 and TRBJ2-2, with D perhaps being TRBD1 or TRBD2 (5 bases each). The V and J ends lost 4 bases and 0 bases respectively, with 15 bases between them. From germline, CDR1 is SEHNR and CDR2 FQNEAQ (reference sequence). The CDR3 covers 17 residues. CDR3 loop: CASSSSLGGTNTGELFS. In nucleotides, the CDR3 is TGTGCCAGCAGCTCCTCTCTTGGGGGAACGAACACCGGGGAGCTGTTTTCT.

This clonotype was seen at least ten times. This chain uses TRBV28 with TRBJ2-7; 9 bases map to TRBD2. This CDR3 is built from 15 residues. The V and J ends lost 2 bases and 1 base, in that order; junction bases with no gene match: 3. The germline gives CDR1 MDHEN, CDR2 SYDVKM. CDR3 sequence: CASSLGSGGSYEQYF. The CDR3, as DNA: TGTGCCAGCAGTTTAGGTAGCGGGGGATCCTACGAGCAGTACTTC.

This clonotype was seen ten or more times. The chain carries TRBV3-1 and TRBJ1-2; 9 nucleotides match TRBD1. The CDR3 extends over 15 amino acids. CDR1 is LGHDT, CDR2 YNNKEL, per germline (reference sequence). With V trimmed by 1 base and J by 7 bases, 7 bases remained unmatched. The CDR3 loop is CASSQAQGAWFGYTF. The CDR3 DNA is TGTGCCAGCAGCCAAGCACAGGGGGCTTGGTTTGGCTACACCTTC. Based on the CDR3 plus reference TRBV3-1 and TRBJ1-2, the full variable domain is DTAVSQTPKYLVTQMGNDKSIKCEQNLGHDTMYWYKQDSKKFLKIMFSYNNKELIINETVPNRFSPKSPDKAHLNLHINSLELGDSAVYFCASSQAQGAWFGYTFGSGTRLTVV.

In this sample, this clonotype turned up once. The chain uses TRBV19 and TRBJ1-6; 9 bases are a match to TRBD1. With V trimmed by 9 bases and J by 8 bases, 11 bases remained unmatched. Germline assignment: CDR1 LNHDA and CDR2 SQIVND (reference sequence). The CDR3 sequence is 15 residues long. This CDR3 is CASRDREGFDSPLHF. Here the CDR3 DNA reads TGTGCCAGCCGGGACAGGGAAGGTTTCGATTCACCCCTCCACTTT.

This clonotype was detected a few times. Here the CDR3 reads CASSQGAMMNTEAFF. CDR3 nucleotides: TGCGCCAGCAGCCAAGGAGCGATGATGAACACTGAAGCTTTCTTT. The V call is TRBV4-1, the J call TRBJ1-1; D is ambiguous. Germline lookup yields CDR1 MGHRA and CDR2 YSYEKL. The CDR3 sequence is 15 residues long. V gave up 1 base and J gave up 0 bases, with 9 bases separating them.

This rearrangement joins TRBV12-5 to TRBJ2-1; TRBD2 aligns across 7 bases. Germline V CDR1 and CDR2: LGHNT, FRNRAP. This CDR3 is built from 16 residues. The V gene end was trimmed by 0 bases and the J gene end by 7 bases; junction bases not matched to a gene: 9. The CDR3 is CASGLVLGRGGNEQFF. DNA of the CDR3: TGTGCTAGTGGTTTGGTACTTGGGAGGGGTGGGAATGAGCAGTTCTTC.

As regards this clonotype: Just one base apart from a much larger clone, this may be a read error. This chain uses TRBV2 with TRBJ1-2, with D uncertain. Deletions cut 4 bases from V and 14 bases from J, with 14 bases between. Germline-derived CDR1 and CDR2 are SNHLY and FYNNEI. This CDR3 is 11 amino acids long. CDR3 in amino acids: CASSGLGDQTF. The CDR3 region has the DNA TGTGCCAGCAGTGGACTCGGGGATCAGACCTTC.

This clonotype appeared a few times. The J gene is TRBJ2-7, the V gene TRBV4-1; no reliable D call. Germline-derived CDR1 and CDR2 are MGHRA and YSYEKL. Trimming removed 1 base from V and 3 bases from J, with 16 bases in between. The CDR3 sequence is 16 residues long. CDR3 residues: CASSQVGRLALYEQYF. The CDR3 DNA sequence: TGCGCCAGCAGCCAAGTTGGCCGACTGGCGCTCTACGAGCAGTACTTC.

This sequence joins TRBV6-2 or TRBV6-3 and TRBJ2-7; D gene unclear. Between the trimmed V and J ends, which lost 0 bases and 3 bases, there was a span of 3 bases. Germline V gene lookup returns CDR1 MNHEY and CDR2 SVGEGT. This CDR3 spans 12 amino acids. In DNA, the CDR3 is TGTGCCAGCAGTTACTCCTACTACGAGCAGTACTTC. Amino acids: CASSYSYYEQYF.

This chain connects TRBV4-2 to TRBJ1-1; possibly TRBD1 for D (6 bases). This CDR3 has 11 residues. V was cut by 3 bases and J by 12 bases, with 11 bases left in between. Looked up from germline, CDR1 is LGHNA and CDR2 is YNFKEQ. CDR3 in DNA: TGTGCCAGCAGCCACCAGAGGGGGACTTTCTTT. Translation gives CASSHQRGTFF.

This clonotype was detected a few times. This sequence joins TRBV3-1 and TRBJ1-3, with D possibly TRBD1 on 6 matching bases. V dropped 6 bases and J dropped 0 bases, with 24 bases sitting between them. The CDR3 has 19 amino acids. The V gene's germline CDR1 is LGHDT and CDR2 YNNKEL (reference sequence). CDR3 nucleotides: TGTGCCAGCAGGAAGGACAGCGACCGGAATGCCCTCTCTGGAAACACCATATATTTT. Translation gives CASRKDSDRNALSGNTIYF.